This T cell receptor (beta chain) was identified during a study of cytomegalovirus exposure and HLA in healthy donors. Study-wide background: HLA-typed donors were the source of about 85 million unique TCRs, which an early data release held. General observations from the study: CMV antigen specificity was confirmed in vitro for three CMV-associated chains. Among TCR beta chains, those listed as cytomegalovirus-associated numbered roughly 150.

Everyone who donated was a healthy bone marrow donor. Concerning this clone itself: As yet, its antigen is unknown.

This CDR3 region has 12 residues. The V and J ends lost 5 bases and 7 bases, in that order; junction bases with no gene match: 4. CDR1 is SEHNR and CDR2 is FQNEAQ in the germline V gene (reference sequence). Primers: 60 Vbeta forward and 13 Jbeta reverse. Assay used: immunoSEQ multiplex PCR; TCRdb lists only in-frame clones, some missing. The data show about 160,000 clones, with 87% seen just once and 0.85% held by the top ten. Material for sequencing was PBMCs. The V call is TRBV7-9, the J call TRBJ1-2, with 7 bases fitting TRBD1. This TCR came from a woman aged 25 to 39 in good health and CMV-seronegative. Here the CDR3 reads CASSTGVSGYTF. The CDR3 coding sequence is TGTGCCAGCAGCACAGGGGTCTCTGGCTACACCTTC.